The clone carrying this T cell receptor (beta chain) occurred a few times. Its antigen is still unknown. Additional DNA sequences in this sample encode the identical CDR3. This specimen comes from a study of beta chain features in type 1 diabetes. The overall study: Healthy donors, compared against patients, showed similar age, gender and cell yields. Study results and limitations: TCRB CDR3 length was moderately but significantly reduced in all four CD4+ subsets of Type 1 diabetes patients. In the patient group, naive, central memory and Treg TCRB repertoires seemed more alike than in the healthy donor group. Resolution of whether HLA type affects TCRB rearrangement was not achieved here.

Isolated RNA was reverse transcribed in full, so expressed TCRB transcripts were sequenced. Profiling relied on immunoSEQ multiplex PCR, and the TCRdb table lists in-frame clones only, not all of them. Altogether over 100,000 clones are present, around 15% being singletons, with the ten largest covering 2.3%. Markers CD45RO/CCR7/CD25/CD127/CD95/CD27 served to sort CD4+ naive, central memory, regulatory and stem cell-like memory cells. The CDR3 covers 11 residues. Trimming removed 6 bases at V and 4 bases at J, with 9 bases between. Germline CDR1 SQVTM, CDR2 ANQGSEA. The TCR was taken from a man aged 25-40 years with type 1 diabetes. This sequence joins TRBV29-1 and TRBJ1-2; D remains ambiguous. Input material: central memory CD4+ T cells from blood. Here the CDR3 DNA reads TGCAGCGTCGGGGAGGGCTATGGCTACACCTTC. Amino acid sequence: CSVGEGYGYTF.